This TCR beta chain was found in a study of T cells after yellow fever vaccination. General study points: Contaminants from the bulk population, in the form of abundant clonotypes, could be found in FACS-sorted repertoires. In post-booster samples, most primary-vaccination clones reappeared (just under 97% CD4, 75% to 90% CD8). Some clonotypes were seen in both the CD4 and the CD8 compartments. These made up a small share and likely arose from convergent recombination.

Concerning this clonotype: The target antigen is unknown. A much larger clone lies a single base off, so this may be a read error.

The CDR3 extends over 14 amino acids. The V end was cut by 6 bases, the J end by 7 bases, with 17 bases between. Germline values: CDR1 WNHNN, CDR2 SYGVQD (reference sequence). A single record per CDR3 protein comes from TCRdb applying MiXCR to the 5' RACE reads. The sample consists of 150,000 to 200,000 distinct CDR3 sequences, around 7.2% of them appearing once. The material was CD4+ T cells sorted from PBMCs, obtained 5 to 6 days after the first yellow fever vaccination. The chain recombines TRBV10-1 with TRBJ2-3; a possible D gene is TRBD2 (5 bases). This clonotype originated in a man aged 18 to 35 who received the YFV17D yellow fever vaccine. The CDR3 DNA is TGCGCCAGCAGAGAGGCGGGCCCCTCGAATACGCAGTATTTT. Translated: CASREAGPSNTQYF.